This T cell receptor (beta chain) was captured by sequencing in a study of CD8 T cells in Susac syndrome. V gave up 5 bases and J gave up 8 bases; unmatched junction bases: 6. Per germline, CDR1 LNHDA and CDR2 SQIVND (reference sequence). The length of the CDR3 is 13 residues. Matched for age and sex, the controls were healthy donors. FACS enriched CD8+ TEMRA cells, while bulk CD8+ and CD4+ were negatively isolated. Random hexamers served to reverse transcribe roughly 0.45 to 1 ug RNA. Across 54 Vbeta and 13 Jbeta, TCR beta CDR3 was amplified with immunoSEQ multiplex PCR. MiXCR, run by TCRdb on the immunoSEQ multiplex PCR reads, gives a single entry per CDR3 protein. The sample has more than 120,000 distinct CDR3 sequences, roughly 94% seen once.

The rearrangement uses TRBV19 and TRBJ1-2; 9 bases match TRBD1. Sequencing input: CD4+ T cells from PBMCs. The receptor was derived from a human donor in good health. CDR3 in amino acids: CASSAQGAGGYTF. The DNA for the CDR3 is TGTGCCAGTAGTGCACAGGGGGCGGGAGGCTACACCTTC.